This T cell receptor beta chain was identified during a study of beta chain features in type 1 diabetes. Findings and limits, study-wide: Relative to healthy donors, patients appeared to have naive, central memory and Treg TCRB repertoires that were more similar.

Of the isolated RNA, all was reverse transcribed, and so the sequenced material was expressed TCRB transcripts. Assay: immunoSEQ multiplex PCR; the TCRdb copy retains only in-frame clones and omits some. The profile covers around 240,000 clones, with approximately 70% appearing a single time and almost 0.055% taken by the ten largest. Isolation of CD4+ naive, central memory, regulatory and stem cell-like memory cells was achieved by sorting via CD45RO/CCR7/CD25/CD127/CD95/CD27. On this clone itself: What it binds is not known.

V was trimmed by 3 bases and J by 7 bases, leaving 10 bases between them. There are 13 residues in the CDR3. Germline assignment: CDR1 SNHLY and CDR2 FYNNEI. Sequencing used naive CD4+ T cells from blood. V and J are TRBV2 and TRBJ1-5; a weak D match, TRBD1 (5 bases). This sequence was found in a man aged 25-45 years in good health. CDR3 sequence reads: CASSDQGRQPQHF. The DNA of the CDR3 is TGTGCCAGCAGTGACCAGGGTAGACAGCCCCAGCATTTT.